Presented here are 9 T cell receptor beta chains from one specimen sequenced in a study of blood T cell repertoires in COVID-19. The assay was immunoSEQ multiplex PCR, and TCRdb's table has in-frame clones only and misses some. The sample yields roughly 320,000 clones, around 84% seen once. Sequencing input: PBMCs or T cells enriched from blood (not recorded which). The receptors stem from a man aged 25 to 45 who had recovered from COVID-19.

This clone was detected only once. The chain links TRBV12-3 or TRBV12-4 to TRBJ2-1, with D possibly TRBD1 on 6 matching bases. V lost 6 bases and J lost 4, with 10 bases in between. The CDR3 has 13 residues. The CDR3 bases are TGTGCCAGCAGCATAGACAGGTACAATGAGCAGTTCTTC. Residues: CASSIDRYNEQFF.

The chain links TRBV29-1 to TRBJ2-1, with 8 positions matching TRBD1. V shed 6 bases and J 6 bases; nucleotides not matched to a gene: 4. Germline V gene data show CDR1 as SQVTM and CDR2 as ANQGSEA. CDR3 length: 12 amino acids. The CDR3 here is CSVGGQGNEQFF. The DNA of the CDR3 is TGCAGCGTCGGCGGACAGGGCAATGAGCAGTTCTTC.

This chain uses TRBV5-4 with TRBJ1-2; no clear D. The germline CDR1 and CDR2 sequences are SGHNT and YYREEE (reference sequence). Between the trimmed V and J ends, which lost 0 bases and 7 bases, there was a span of 16 bases. The CDR3 runs 15 residues. For the CDR3, the DNA is TGTGCCAGCAGCTTGGAGGGAGCCGGTCGTGCTGGCTACACCTTC. Translated: CASSLEGAGRAGYTF.

The rearrangement joins TRBV7-8 to TRBJ1-3, with TRBD1 identical over 7 bases. The germline gives CDR1 SGHVS, CDR2 FQNEAQ. The J segment lost 1 base and the V segment lost 2 bases, leaving 2 bases of the junction unmatched. CDR3 length equals 15 residues. The CDR3 loop is CASSLQGGSGNTIYF. The CDR3 DNA is TGTGCCAGCAGCTTACAGGGGGGATCTGGAAACACCATATATTTT. The full variable domain, its missing parts supplied by reference TRBV7-8 and TRBJ1-3, is GAGVSQSPRYKVAKRGQDVALRCDPISGHVSLFWYQQALGQGPEFLTYFQNEAQLDKSGLPSDRFFAERPEGSVSTLKIQRTQQEDSAVYLCASSLQGGSGNTIYFGEGSWLTVV.

J is TRBJ2-5 and V is TRBV5-8; TRBD1 aligns across 9 bases. Germline CDR1 reads SGHTS; CDR2 reads YDEGEE. The CDR3 spans 16 residues. Unmatched junction bases numbered 8, after V lost 4 bases and J lost 1 base. This CDR3 is CASSRGQGNFQETQYF. The CDR3 bases are TGTGCCAGCAGCCGTGGACAGGGGAACTTCCAAGAGACCCAGTACTTC.

The chain has TRBV28 and TRBJ2-1; 7 nucleotides match TRBD1. The CDR3 is 15 residues long. V shed 1 base and J 5 bases; nucleotides not matched to a gene: 5. Per the germline V gene, CDR1 is MDHEN and CDR2 is SYDVKM. The CDR3 DNA sequence: TGTGCCAGCAGTTTATCCCGCAGGGGGAACAATGAGCAGTTCTTC. Its protein is CASSLSRRGNNEQFF.

V and J are TRBV5-1 and TRBJ2-5, with 7 positions matching TRBD2. The germline CDR1 and CDR2 sequences are SGHRS and YFSETQ. J gave up 5 bases and V 2 bases, and 6 bases lay outside the gene matches. The CDR3 covers 14 residues. Written as DNA, the CDR3 is TGCGCCAGCAGCTTCACGGGAGGCCGGGAGACCCAGTACTTC. Protein sequence: CASSFTGGRETQYF.

This sequence joins TRBV4-2 and TRBJ2-2; tentatively, D is TRBD2 (5 bases). From germline, CDR1 is LGHNA and CDR2 YNFKEQ. The CDR3 is 19 residues long. Trimming took off 1 base at V and 2 bases at J, with 20 bases between the two ends. This chain's CDR3 is CASSQGPDLGAGNTGELFF. CDR3 sequence (DNA): TGTGCCAGCAGCCAAGGCCCTGATCTCGGCGCGGGCAACACCGGGGAGCTGTTTTTT.

The rearrangement uses TRBV2 and TRBJ2-2, with TRBD2 identical over 9 bases. V lost 6 bases to trimming and J lost 3 bases; unmatched junction nucleotides: 5. CDR3 size: 15 residues. Germline CDR1 and CDR2: SNHLY and FYNNEI. The CDR3 here is CASSRTSVDTGELFF. The CDR3 DNA sequence: TGTGCCAGCAGCCGGACTAGCGTAGACACCGGGGAGCTGTTTTTT.